This TCR beta chain was retrieved from a study of T cell responses to AZD1222 COVID-19 vaccine (dated by TCRdb to about 2021). For the wider study: AZD1222 recipients given second doses at about 4 weeks or at about 12 weeks were pooled, since spike-specific TCR depth and breadth were not found to differ between the two schedules. TCR sequencing was performed for roughly 250 trial participants, of whom about 210 were given two doses of AZD1222 and approximately 25 were given two doses of MenACWY control vaccine. Trial participants were enrolled into age subgroups of 18-55, 56-69 and 70-plus years, which contained 148, 28 and 57 TCR-sequenced participants, respectively.

Details on this clone: The antigen it recognizes is unknown. No base-level quality is on record; no much larger clone is a single base apart.

The time point label for this specimen denotes: baseline before first vaccination. Vaccinee samples came from UK trials COV001 and COV002, including a single-blind randomized controlled phase 2/3 trial of AZD1222 (ChAdOx1 nCoV-19) in healthy adults. For TCRbeta chain sequencing, PBMC samples from trial participants were taken at day 0 and at day 28 after the second dose. The CDR3 regions of human TCRbeta chains were analyzed by immunosequencing. Turning to the authors' computational methods: Repertoire TCRs were checked for matches against a reference library of SARS-CoV-2-specific TCRs that had been generated using the MIRA antigen-specificity platform. Breadth was defined as the fraction of unique TCRs that were SARS-CoV-2-associated, and depth was defined as the fraction of total T cells that were SARS-CoV-2-associated. Using the MIRA data, each spike-specific TCR was assigned both to the spike region to which the TCR was reactive and to a CD4 or CD8 class. Log10-transformed breadth and depth values were compared by one-way ANOVA with Sidak's multiple comparisons tests. Not all clones reach the TCRdb copy of this immuneACCESS table, which keeps in-frame sequences only. Checked studies attribute under half of the gap to unresolved V genes and leave the rest unexplained. From that table come the V and J calls and clone size; the DNA was used to work out D and trimming. For this sample the table gives 150,000 to 200,000 clones, of which around 94% were detected only once. Clones ranked in the top ten supply approximately 1.5% of the sample.

The CDR3 numbers 11 residues from cysteine through phenylalanine. Only CDR3 DNA remains: 33 bases, in frame from the first base. V was cut back by 9 bases and J by 1 base, leaving a gap of 5 bases between them. Per the germline V gene, KGHDR is the CDR1 and SFDVKD is the CDR2. On the study overall, not on this receptor specifically: Reportedly, almost half of the unique spike-specific TCRs recognized epitopes lying outside the regions that are mutated in the B.1.351 and B.1.1.7 variants. After two AZD1222 doses, spike-specific TCR breadth and depth were significantly higher than at day 0 and than in MenACWY recipients. Because no day 14 peak-response samples were available, the repertoires could be characterized only after the peak T cell response. Conclusions about previously exposed vaccinees are limited because only six or seven AZD1222 recipients were SARS-CoV-2 seropositive at baseline. Most participants were white British and females outnumbered males, and the authors suggested that clonal diversity may have been underestimated. The 56-69-year group was small, and its depth increase did not reach significance, likely because of low power. Vaccine-associated CD4 TCRs spanned the whole spike protein, with dominant responses in regions 160-218 and 743-854.

Source: peripheral blood, taken on day 0 of AZD1222 vaccination. The clonotype comes from an adult in good health. The rearrangement combines TRBV24-1 with TRBJ1-1; the D gene lacks a confident call. CDR3 sequence: CATRGNTEAFF. The sequenced DNA is TGTGCCACCCGTGGGAACACTGAAGCTTTCTTT.